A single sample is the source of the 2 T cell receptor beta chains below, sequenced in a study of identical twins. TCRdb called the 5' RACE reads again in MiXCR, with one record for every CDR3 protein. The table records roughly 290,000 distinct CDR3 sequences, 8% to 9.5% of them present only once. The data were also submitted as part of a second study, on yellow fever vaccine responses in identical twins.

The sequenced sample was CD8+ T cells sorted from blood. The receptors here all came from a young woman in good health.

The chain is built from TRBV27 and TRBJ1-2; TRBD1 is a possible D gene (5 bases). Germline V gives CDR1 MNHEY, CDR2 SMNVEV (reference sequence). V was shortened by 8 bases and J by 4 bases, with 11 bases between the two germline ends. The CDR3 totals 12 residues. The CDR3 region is CASRGPSYGYTF. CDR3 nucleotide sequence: TGTGCCAGCCGGGGACCGAGCTATGGCTACACCTTC.

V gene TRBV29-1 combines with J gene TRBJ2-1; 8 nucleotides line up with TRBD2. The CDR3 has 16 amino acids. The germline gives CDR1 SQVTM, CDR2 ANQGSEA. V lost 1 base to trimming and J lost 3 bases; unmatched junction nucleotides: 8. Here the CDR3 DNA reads TGCAGCGTTGAAGGAACTAGCGGAGATTACTACAATGAGCAGTTCTTC. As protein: CSVEGTSGDYYNEQFF.